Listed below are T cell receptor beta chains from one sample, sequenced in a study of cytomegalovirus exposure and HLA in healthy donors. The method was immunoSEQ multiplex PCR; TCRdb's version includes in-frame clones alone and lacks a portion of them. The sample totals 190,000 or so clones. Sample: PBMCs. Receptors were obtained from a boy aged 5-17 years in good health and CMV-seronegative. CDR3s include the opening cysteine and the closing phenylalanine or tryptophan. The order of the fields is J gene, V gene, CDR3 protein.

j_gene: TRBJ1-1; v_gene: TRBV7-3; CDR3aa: CASSQRQGAEAFF
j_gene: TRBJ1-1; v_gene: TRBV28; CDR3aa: CASPTAGDHPFLNTEAFF
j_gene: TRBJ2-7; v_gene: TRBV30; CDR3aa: CAWSLPGQGSYEQYF
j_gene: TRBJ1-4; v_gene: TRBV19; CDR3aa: CASSIGDTATNEKLFF
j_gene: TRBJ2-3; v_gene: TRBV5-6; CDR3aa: CASSSGLTRTDTQYF
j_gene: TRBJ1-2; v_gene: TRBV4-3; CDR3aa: CASSPVQGIPYGYTF
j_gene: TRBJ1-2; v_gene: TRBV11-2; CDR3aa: CASSQPRGPLGGYTF
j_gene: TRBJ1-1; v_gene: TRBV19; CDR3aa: CATGTGGTEAFF
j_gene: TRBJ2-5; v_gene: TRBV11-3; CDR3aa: CASSEAGETQYF
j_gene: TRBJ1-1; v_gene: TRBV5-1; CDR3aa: CASSSTGGTEAFF
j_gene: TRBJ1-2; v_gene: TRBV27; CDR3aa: CASSFGRGQGKNGYTF
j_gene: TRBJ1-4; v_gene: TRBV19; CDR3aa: CAGRGRDEKLFF
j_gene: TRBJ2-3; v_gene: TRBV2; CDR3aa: CASTRTWMVDTQYF
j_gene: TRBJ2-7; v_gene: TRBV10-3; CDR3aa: CAISETLGQAGLLSSYEQYF
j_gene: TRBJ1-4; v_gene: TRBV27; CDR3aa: CASSPLDRVNEKLFF
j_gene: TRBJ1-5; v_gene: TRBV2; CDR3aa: CASGGIRDTHQPQHF
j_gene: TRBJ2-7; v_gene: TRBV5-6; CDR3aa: CASSLVTSGGYEQYF
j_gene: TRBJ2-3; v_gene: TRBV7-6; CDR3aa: CASSPVGGGSDTQYF
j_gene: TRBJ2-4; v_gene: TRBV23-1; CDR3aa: CASSQSAGPGDQYF
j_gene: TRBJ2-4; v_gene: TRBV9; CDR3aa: CASTPGLARDIQYF
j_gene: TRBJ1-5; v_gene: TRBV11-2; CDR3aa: CASSFLGGQPQHF
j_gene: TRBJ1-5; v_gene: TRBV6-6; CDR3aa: CASSQGLDNSGQPQHF
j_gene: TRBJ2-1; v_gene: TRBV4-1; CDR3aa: CASSHSTLGLARDNEQFF
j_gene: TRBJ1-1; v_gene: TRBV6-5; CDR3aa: CASRADRATEAFF
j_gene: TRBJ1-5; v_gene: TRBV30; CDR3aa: CAWSHRDRDNQPQHF
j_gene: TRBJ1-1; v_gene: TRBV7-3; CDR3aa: CASSSYGNTEAFF
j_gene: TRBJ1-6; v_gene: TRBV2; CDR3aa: CASSEQGMGNSPLHF
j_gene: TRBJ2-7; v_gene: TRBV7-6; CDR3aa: CASSPQGGYEQYF
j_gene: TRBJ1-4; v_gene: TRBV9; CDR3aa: CASSYLGGSNEKLFF
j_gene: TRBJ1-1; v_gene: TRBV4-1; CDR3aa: CASSQREGMPEAFF
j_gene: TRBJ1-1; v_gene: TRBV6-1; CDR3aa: CASSSQAGMNTEAFF
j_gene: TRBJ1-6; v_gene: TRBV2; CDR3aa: CASLGQGSISPLHF
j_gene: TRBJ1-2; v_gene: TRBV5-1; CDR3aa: CASSHGQGTMGYTF
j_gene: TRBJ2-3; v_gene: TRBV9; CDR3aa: CASSVGNGGSPDTQYF
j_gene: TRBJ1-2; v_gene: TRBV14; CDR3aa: CASSHIQGQYGYTF
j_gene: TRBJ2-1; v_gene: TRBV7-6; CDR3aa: CASSFRVMGYNEQFF
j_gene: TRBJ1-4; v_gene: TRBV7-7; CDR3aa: CASSLGGQANEKLFF
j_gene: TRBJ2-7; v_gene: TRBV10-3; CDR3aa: CAISEDGTSLYEQYF
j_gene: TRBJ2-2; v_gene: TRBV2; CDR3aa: CASNRPPTGELFF
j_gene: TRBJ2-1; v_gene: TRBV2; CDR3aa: CASSEWPFGQGASDNEQFF
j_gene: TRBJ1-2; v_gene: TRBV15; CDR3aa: CATSRDRFITGRNYGYTF
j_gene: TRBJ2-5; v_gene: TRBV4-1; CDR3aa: CASSQTGTVETQYF
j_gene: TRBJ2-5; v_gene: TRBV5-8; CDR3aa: CASSLDSETQYF
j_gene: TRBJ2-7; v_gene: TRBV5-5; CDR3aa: CASSLAGFDYEQYF
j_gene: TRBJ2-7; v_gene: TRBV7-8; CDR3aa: CASSPSGNSYEQYF
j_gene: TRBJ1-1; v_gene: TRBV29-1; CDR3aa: CSVQRGSTEAFF
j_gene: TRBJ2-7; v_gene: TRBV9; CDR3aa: CASSPEPGLVTHEQYF
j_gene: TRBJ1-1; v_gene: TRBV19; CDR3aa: CASTRTGLNTEAFF
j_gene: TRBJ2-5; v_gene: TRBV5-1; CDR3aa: CASSGVPGPQGQETQYF
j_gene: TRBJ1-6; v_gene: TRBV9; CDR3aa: CASSNTGTGVPLHF
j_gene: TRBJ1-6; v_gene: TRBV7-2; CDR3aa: CASSLSHNSYNSPLHF